This TCR beta chain was captured by sequencing in a study of shared clonotypes between healthy human individuals. Overall study findings and caveats: The researchers took only blood, and tissue repertoires probably look different.

Naive CD8 isolation took CD45RO-negative cells positively selected for CCR7 and excluded terminally differentiated effector memory CD45RA+ cells. Assay: immunoSEQ multiplex PCR; the TCRdb copy retains only in-frame clones and omits some. Among about 600,000 clones, around 95% were seen once, and the ten largest hold 0.09% to 0.13%. This clone has only a few counts. Its antigen is not identified. This CDR3 is also generated by other DNA sequences in the sample. Sequenced sample: naive CD8+ T cells sorted from blood. The clonotype originates from a woman aged 25 to 45 in good health.

The chain's CDR3 is CASSFTGNTEAFF. The CDR3 region has the DNA TGTGCCAGCAGTTTTACAGGGAACACTGAAGCTTTCTTT. The V and J genes are TRBV27 and TRBJ1-1; a weak D match, TRBD1 (5 bases). V was pared by 3 bases and J by 1 base, with 6 bases between. Germline CDR1 is MNHEY and CDR2 is SMNVEV (reference sequence). The CDR3 length is 13 residues.